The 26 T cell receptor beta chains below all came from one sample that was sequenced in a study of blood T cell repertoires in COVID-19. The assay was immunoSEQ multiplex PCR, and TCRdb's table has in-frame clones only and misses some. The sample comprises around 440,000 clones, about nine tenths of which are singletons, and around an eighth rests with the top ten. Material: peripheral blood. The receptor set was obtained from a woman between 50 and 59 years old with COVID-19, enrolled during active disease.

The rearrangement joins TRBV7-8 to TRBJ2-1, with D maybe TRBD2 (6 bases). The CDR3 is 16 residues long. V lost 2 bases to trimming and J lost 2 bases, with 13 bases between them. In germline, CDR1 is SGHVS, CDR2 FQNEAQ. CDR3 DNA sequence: TGTGCCAGCAGCTTATTGGAGTCTAGCGCCTACAATGAGCAGTTCTTC. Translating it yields CASSLLESSAYNEQFF.

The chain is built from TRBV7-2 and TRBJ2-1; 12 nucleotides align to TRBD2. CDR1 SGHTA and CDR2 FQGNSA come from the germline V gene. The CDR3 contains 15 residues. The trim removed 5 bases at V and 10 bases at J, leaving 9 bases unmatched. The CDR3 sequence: CASSHSSGGAVEQFF. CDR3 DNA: TGTGCCAGCAGCCATTCTAGCGGGGGGGCCGTCGAGCAGTTCTTC.

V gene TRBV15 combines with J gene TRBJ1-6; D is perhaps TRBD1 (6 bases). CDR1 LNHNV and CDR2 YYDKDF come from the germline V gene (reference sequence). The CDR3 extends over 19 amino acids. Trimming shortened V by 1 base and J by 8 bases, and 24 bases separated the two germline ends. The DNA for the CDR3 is TGTGCCACCAGCAGAGGGGGGGGGCTCCTACGGGCCCGTTATTCACCCCTCCACTTT. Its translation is CATSRGGGLLRARYSPLHF. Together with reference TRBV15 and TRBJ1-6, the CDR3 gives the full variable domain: DAMVIQNPRYQVTQFGKPVTLSCSQTLNHNVMYWYQQKSSQAPKLLFHYYDKDFNNEADTPDNFQSRRPNTSFCFLDIRSPGLGDTAMYLCATSRGGGLLRARYSPLHFGNGTRLTVT.

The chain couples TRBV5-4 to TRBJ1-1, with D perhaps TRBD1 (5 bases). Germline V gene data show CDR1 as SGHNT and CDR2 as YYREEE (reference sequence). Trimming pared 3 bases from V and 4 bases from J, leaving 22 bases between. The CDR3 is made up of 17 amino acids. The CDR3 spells CASSSPGGTAIGTEAFF. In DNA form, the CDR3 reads TGTGCCAGCAGCTCGCCGGGAGGGACGGCGATTGGCACTGAAGCTTTCTTT.

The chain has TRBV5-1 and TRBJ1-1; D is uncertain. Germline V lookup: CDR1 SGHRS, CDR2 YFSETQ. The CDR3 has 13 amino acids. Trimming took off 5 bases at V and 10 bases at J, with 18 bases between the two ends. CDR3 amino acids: CASRPEGGGVAFF. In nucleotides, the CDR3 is TGCGCCAGCAGGCCTGAAGGCGGCGGTGTAGCTTTCTTT.

The DNA for the CDR3 is TGTGCCAGCAGCGTAGGAAGCGGACCCACTGAAGCTTTCTTT. Translated: CASSVGSGPTEAFF. V and J are TRBV9 and TRBJ1-1; D is undetermined. The CDR3 extends over 14 amino acids. Per germline, CDR1 SGDLS and CDR2 YYNGEE. V was clipped by 0 bases and J by 4 bases, with 10 bases between them.

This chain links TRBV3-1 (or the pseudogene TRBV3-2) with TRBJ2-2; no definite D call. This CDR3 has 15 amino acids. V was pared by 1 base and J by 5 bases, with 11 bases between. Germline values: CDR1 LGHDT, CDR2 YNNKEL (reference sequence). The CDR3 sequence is CASSQVGARTGELFF. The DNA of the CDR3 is TGTGCCAGCAGCCAAGTAGGAGCAAGAACCGGGGAGCTGTTTTTT.

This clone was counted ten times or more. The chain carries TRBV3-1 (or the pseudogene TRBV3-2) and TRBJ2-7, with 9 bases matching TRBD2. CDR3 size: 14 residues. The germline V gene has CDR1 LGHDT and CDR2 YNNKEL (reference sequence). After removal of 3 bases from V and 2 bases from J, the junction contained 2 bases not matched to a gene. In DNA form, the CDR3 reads TGTGCCAGCAGCCAGAGCGGGGGGACCTACGAGCAGTACTTC. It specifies CASSQSGGTYEQYF.

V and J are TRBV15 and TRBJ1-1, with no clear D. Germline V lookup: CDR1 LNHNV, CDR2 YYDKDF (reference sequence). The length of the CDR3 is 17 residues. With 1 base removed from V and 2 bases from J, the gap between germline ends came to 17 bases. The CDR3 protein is CATSRGDEGISNTEAFF. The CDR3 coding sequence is TGTGCCACCAGCAGAGGCGATGAGGGTATCTCCAACACTGAAGCTTTCTTT.

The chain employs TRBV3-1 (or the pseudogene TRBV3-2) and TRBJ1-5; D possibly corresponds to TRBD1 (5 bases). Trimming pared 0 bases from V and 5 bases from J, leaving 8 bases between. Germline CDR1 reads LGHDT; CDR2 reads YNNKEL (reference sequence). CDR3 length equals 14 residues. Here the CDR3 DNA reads TGTGCCAGCAGCCAAGACTCCAGGGATCAGCCCCAGCATTTT. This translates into CASSQDSRDQPQHF.

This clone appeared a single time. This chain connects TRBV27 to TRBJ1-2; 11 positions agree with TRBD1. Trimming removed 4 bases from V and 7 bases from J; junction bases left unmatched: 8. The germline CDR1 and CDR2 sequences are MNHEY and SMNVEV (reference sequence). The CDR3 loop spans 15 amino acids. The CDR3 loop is CASSSSGQGALGYTF. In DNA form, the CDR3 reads TGTGCCAGCAGTTCGTCCGGACAGGGGGCGCTTGGCTACACCTTC.

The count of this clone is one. This CDR3 reads CASSQDARERYGYTF. CDR3 DNA: TGCGCCAGCAGCCAAGATGCGAGGGAACGCTATGGCTACACCTTC. This sequence joins TRBV4-1 and TRBJ1-2; D unclear. V lost 0 bases to trimming and J lost 4 bases, with 12 bases between them. The CDR3 sequence is 15 residues long. In germline, CDR1 is MGHRA, CDR2 YSYEKL.

The CDR3 region has the DNA TGTGCCAGCAGCCATCCAGTTTCGGGACAGTTGAACTCTGGAAACACCATATATTTT. Its translation is CASSHPVSGQLNSGNTIYF. V and J are TRBV4-2 and TRBJ1-3; 7 positions match TRBD1. Germline V gene sequence: CDR1 LGHNA, CDR2 YNFKEQ. This CDR3 contains 19 residues. V shed 3 bases, J shed 0 bases, and the junction held 14 bases outside the gene matches.

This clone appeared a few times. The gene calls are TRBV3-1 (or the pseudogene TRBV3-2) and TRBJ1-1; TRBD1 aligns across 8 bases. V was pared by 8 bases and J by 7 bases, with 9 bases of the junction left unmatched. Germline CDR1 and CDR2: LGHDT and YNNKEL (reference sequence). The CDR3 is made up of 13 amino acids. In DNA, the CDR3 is TGTGCCAGCGGGGGACAGGCAAATAATGAAGCTTTCTTT. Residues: CASGGQANNEAFF.

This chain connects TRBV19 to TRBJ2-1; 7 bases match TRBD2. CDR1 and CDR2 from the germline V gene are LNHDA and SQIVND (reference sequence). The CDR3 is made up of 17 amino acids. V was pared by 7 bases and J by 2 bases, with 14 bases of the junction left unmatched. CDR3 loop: CASMSGTLMGAYNEQFF. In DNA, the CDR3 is TGTGCCAGTATGAGCGGGACCTTGATGGGCGCCTACAATGAGCAGTTCTTC.

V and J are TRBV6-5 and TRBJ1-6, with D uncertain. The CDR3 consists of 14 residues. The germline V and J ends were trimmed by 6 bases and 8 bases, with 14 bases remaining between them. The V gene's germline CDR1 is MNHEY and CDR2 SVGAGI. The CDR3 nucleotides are TGTGCCAGCAGCCTACAGAAGTGGGATTCACCCCTCCACTTT. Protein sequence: CASSLQKWDSPLHF.

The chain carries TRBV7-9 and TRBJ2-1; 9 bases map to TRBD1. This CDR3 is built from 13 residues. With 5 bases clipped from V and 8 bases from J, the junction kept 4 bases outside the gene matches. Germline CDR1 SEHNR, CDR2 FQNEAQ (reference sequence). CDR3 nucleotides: TGTGCCAGCAGCGCAACAGGGGGCCATGAGCAGTTCTTC. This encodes CASSATGGHEQFF.

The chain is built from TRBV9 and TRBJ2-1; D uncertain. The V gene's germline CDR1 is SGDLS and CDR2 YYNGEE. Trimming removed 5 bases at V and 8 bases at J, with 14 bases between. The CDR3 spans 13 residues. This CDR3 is CASSAPLSDEQFF. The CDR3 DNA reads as TGTGCCAGCAGTGCACCTTTGAGCGATGAGCAGTTCTTC. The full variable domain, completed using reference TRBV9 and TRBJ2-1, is DSGVTQTPKHLITATGQRVTLRCSPRSGDLSVYWYQQSLDQGLQFLIQYYNGEERAKGNILERFSAQQFPDLHSELNLSSLELGDSALYFCASSAPLSDEQFFGPGTRLTVL.

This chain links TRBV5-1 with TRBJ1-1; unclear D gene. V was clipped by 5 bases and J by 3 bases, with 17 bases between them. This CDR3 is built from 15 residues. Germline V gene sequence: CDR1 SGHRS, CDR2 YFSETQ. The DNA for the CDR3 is TGCGCCAGCAGTGCGGTAATAGGCGGGGACACTGAAGCTTTCTTT. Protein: CASSAVIGGDTEAFF.

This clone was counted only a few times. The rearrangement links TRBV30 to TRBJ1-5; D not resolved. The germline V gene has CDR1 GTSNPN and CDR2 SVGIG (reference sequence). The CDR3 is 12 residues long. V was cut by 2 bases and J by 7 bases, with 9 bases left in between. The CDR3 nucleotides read TGTGCCTGGAGTTTCGGGGTACAGCCCCAGCATTTT. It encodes CAWSFGVQPQHF.

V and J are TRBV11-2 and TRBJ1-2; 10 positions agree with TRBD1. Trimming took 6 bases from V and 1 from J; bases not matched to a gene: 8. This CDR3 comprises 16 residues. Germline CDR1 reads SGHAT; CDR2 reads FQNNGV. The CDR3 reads CASRPAGTGDNYGYTF. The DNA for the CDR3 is TGTGCCAGCAGACCTGCCGGGACAGGGGATAACTATGGCTACACCTTC.

CDR3 protein: CASHSGTGDDEQFF. CDR3 nucleotides: TGTGCCAGCCACTCCGGGACAGGGGACGATGAGCAGTTCTTC. The chain recombines TRBV9 with TRBJ2-1; 10 nucleotides align to TRBD1. Trimming cost V 7 bases and J 8 bases; bases outside gene matches: 9. This CDR3 comprises 14 residues. Germline CDR1 SGDLS, CDR2 YYNGEE.

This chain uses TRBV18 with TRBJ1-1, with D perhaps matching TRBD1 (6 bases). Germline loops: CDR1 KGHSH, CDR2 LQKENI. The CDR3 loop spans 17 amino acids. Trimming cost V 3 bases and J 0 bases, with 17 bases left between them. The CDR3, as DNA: TGTGCCAGCTCACCTACAGGGCATTCCAACATGAACACTGAAGCTTTCTTT. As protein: CASSPTGHSNMNTEAFF.

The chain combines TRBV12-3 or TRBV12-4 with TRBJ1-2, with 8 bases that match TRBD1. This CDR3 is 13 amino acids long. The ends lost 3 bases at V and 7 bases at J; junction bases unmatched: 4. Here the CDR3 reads CASSFGQGIGYTF. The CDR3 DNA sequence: TGTGCCAGCAGTTTCGGACAGGGAATTGGCTACACCTTC.

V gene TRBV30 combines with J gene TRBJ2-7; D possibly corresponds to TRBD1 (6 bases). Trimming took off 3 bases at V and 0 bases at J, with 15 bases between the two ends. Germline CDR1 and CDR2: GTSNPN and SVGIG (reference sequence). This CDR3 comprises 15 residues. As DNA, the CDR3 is TGTGCCTGGAGCGACGACAGGTTCTACTCCTACGAGCAGTACTTC. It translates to CAWSDDRFYSYEQYF.

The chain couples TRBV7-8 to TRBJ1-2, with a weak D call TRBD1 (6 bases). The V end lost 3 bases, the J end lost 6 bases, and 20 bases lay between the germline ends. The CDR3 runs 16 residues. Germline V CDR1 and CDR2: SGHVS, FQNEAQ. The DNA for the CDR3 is TGTGCCAGCAGCTTTCAGGGGCTCCGTTCCCTGGATGGCTACACCTTC. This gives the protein CASSFQGLRSLDGYTF.